Listed here are 4 T cell receptor beta chains from one sample, sequenced in a study of CD8+CD57+ T cells in acquired aplastic anemia. TCR beta VDJ combinations and CDR3 sequences were profiled from genomic DNA. TCRdb redid the calling of the reads with MiXCR, one entry per CDR3 protein. The sample consists of around 130,000 distinct CDR3 sequences, around 46% of them appearing once. What was sequenced was sorted CD4+, CD8+, or CD8+CD57+ T cells (not recorded which) from PBMCs. These receptors were taken from a human donor in good health, serving as a control.

The rearrangement links TRBV15 to TRBJ2-5, with a weak D call TRBD1 (6 bases). The CDR3 is 14 amino acids. V was trimmed by 3 bases and J by 5 bases, leaving 13 bases between them. Looked up from germline, CDR1 is LNHNV and CDR2 is YYDKDF (reference sequence). CDR3 in DNA: TGTGCCACCAGCAGGCGACAGGCACCGGAGACCCAGTACTTC. Its protein product is CATSRRQAPETQYF.

The J gene is TRBJ2-7, the V gene TRBV20-1, with D hard to call. Germline V gene sequence: CDR1 DFQATT, CDR2 SNEGSKA (reference sequence). This CDR3 spans 12 amino acids. Trimming pared 0 bases from V and 3 bases from J, leaving 6 bases between. The CDR3 protein is CSARDVGYEQYF. The CDR3, as DNA: TGCAGTGCTAGAGATGTTGGCTACGAGCAGTACTTC.

This clonotype was seen repeatedly, ten times or more. This chain links TRBV20-1 with TRBJ1-5; D is possibly TRBD1 (6 bases). The CDR3 sequence is 14 residues long. V lost 4 bases to trimming and J lost 0 bases, with 10 bases between them. Per the germline V gene, CDR1 is DFQATT and CDR2 is SNEGSKA (reference sequence). Written as DNA, the CDR3 is TGCAGTGCTATCAGGGGCCCTAGCAATCAGCCCCAGCATTTT. This translates into CSAIRGPSNQPQHF.

This clonotype was found a few times. It may be a read error: a sequence one base away is much more abundant. The chain joins TRBV3-1 to TRBJ2-5; TRBD1 aligns across 9 bases. The V segment lost 4 bases and the J segment 5 bases; nucleotides outside the gene matches: 8. Germline-derived CDR1 and CDR2 are LGHDT and YNNKEL (reference sequence). This CDR3 contains 15 residues. CDR3 sequence (DNA): TGTGCCAGCAGCCGAGGGGACAGGGTGTTCGAGACCCAGTACTTC. As protein: CASSRGDRVFETQYF.